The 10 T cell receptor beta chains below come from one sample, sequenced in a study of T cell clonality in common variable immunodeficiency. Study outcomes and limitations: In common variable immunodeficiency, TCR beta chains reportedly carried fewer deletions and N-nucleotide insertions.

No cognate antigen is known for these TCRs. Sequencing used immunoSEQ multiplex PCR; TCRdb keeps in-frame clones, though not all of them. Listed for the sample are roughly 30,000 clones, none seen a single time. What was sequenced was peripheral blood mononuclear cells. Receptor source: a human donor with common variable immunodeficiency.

The CDR3 protein is CASRPGPGTGGYQPQHF. The DNA read from the CDR3 is TGTGCCAGCAGGCCGGGGCCGGGGACAGGGGGCTATCAGCCC. The chain has TRBV7-7 and TRBJ1-5; 12 nucleotides match TRBD1. Coverage ceases 3 residues before the CDR3 finishes, and the germline J gene fills in the end. The CDR3 sequence is 17 residues long. J gave up 5 bases and V 6 bases, and 11 bases lay outside the gene matches. Germline CDR1 and CDR2: SSHAT and FNYEAQ (reference sequence).

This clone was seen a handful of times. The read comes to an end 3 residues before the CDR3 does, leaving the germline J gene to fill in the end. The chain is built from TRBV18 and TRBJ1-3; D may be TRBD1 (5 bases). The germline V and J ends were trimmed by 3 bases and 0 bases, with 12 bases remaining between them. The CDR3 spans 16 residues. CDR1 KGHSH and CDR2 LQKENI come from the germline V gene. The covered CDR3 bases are TGTGCCAGCTCACCCCGGGACTCGAGCTCTGGAAACACC. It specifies CASSPRDSSSGNT. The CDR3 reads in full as CASSPRDSSSGNTIYF.

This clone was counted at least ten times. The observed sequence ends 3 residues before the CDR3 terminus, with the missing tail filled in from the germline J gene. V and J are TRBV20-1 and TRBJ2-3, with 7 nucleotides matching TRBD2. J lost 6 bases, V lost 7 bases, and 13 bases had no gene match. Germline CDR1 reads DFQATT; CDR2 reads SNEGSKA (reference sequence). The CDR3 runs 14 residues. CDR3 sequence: CSGDSGSQGDTQYF. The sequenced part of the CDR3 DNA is TGCAGTGGTGATAGCGGGTCCCAAGGGGATACG.

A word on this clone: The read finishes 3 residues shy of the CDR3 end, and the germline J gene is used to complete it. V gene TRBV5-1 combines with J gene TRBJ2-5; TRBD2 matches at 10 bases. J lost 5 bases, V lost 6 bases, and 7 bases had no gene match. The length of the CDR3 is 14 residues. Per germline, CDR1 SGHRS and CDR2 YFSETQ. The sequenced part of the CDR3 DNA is TGCGCCAGCATAAGCGGGGGGGCGGAGGAGACC. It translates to CASISGGAEET. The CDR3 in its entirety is CASISGGAEETQYF.

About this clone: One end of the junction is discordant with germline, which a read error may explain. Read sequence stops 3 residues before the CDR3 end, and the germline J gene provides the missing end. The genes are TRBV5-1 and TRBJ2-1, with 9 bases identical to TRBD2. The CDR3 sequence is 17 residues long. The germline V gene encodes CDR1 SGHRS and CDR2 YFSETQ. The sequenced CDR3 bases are TGCGCCCGCAGCTCCTGCCCGCTAGCGGGGAGGTACAATGAG. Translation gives CARSSCPLAGRYNE. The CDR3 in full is CARSSCPLAGRYNEQFF.

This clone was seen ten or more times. The CDR3 DNA, read in part, is TGTGCCAGCAGTTACGGCGGGGGCCTGCCCTATGAG. It translates to CASSYGGGLPYE. The whole CDR3 protein reads CASSYGGGLPYEQFF. This chain connects TRBV6-2 or TRBV6-3 to TRBJ2-1; tentative D call: TRBD2 (7 bases). The read stops 3 residues short of the end of the CDR3; the missing end is completed from the germline J gene. The CDR3 length is 15 residues. V lost 2 bases to trimming and J lost 8 bases, with 16 bases between them. Per the germline V gene, CDR1 is MNHEY and CDR2 is SVGEGT.

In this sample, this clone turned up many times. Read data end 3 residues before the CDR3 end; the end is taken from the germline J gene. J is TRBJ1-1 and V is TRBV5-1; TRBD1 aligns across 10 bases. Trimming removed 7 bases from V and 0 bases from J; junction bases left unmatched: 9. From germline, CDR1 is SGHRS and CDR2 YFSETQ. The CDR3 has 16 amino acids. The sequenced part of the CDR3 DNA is TGCGCCAGCCGTTACGGGACAGGGGTCATGAACACTGAA. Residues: CASRYGTGVMNTE. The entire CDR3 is CASRYGTGVMNTEAFF.

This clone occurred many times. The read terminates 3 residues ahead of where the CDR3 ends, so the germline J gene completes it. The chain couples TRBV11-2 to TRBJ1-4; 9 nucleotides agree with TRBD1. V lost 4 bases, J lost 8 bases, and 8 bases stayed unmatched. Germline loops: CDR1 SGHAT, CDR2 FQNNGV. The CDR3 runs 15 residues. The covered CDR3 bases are TGTGCCAGCAGCTCCAGACAGGGGGTACAAGAAAAA. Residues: CASSSRQGVQEK. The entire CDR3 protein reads CASSSRQGVQEKLFF. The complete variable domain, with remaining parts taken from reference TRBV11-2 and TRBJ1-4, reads EAGVAQSPRYKIIEKRQSVAFWCNPISGHATLYWYQQILGQGPKLLIQFQNNGVVDDSQLPKDRFSAERLKGVDSTLKIQPAKLEDSAVYLCASSSRQGVQEKLFFGSGTQLSVL.

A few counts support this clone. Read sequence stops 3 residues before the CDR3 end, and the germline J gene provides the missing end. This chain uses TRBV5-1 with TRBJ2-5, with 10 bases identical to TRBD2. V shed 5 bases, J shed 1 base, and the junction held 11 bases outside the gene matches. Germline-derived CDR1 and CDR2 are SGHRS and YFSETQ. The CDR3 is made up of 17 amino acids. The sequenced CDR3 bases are TGCGCCAGCAGTCCCTCCCCACTAGCGGGGAGCCAAGAGACC. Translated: CASSPSPLAGSQET. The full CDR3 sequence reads CASSPSPLAGSQETQYF.

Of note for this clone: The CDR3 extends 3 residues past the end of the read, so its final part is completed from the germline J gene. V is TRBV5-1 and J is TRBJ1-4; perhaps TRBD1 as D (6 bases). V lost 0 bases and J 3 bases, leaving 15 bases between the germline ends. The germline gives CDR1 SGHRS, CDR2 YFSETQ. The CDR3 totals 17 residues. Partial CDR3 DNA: TGCGCCAGCAGCTTGGCCTTGGGGGCTTCGGCTAATGAAAAA. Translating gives CASSLALGASANEK. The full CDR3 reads CASSLALGASANEKLFF.